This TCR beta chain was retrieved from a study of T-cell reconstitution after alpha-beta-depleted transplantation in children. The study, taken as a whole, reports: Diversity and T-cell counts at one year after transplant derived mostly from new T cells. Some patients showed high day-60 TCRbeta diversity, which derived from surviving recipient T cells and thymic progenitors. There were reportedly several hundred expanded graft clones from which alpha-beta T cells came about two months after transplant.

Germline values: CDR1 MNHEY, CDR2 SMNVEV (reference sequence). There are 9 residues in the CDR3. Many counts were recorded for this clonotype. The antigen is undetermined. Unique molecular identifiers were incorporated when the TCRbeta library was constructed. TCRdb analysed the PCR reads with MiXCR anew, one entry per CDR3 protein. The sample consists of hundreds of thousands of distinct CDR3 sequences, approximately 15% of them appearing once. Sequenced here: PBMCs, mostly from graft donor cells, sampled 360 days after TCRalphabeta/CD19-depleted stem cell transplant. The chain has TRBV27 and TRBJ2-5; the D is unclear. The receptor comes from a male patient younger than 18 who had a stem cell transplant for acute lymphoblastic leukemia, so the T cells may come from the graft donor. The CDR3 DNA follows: TGTGCAGCACGAGGGACCCAGTACTTC. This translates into CAARGTQYF.